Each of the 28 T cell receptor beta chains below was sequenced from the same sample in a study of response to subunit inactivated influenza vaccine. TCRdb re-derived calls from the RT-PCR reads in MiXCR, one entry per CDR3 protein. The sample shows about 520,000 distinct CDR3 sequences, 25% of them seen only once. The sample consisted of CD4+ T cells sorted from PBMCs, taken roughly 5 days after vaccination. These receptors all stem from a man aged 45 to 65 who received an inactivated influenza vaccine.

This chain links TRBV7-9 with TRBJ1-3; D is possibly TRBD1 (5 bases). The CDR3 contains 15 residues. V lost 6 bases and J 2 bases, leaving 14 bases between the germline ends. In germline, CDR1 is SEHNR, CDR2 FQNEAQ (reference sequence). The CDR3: CASRIDRSAGNTIYF. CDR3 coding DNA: TGTGCCAGCAGAATCGACAGATCTGCTGGAAACACCATATATTTT.

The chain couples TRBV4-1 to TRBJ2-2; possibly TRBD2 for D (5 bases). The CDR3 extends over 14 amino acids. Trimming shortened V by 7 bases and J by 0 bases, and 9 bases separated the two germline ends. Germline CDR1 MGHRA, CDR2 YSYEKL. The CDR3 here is CASKDSTNTGELFF. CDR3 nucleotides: TGCGCCAGCAAGGACTCGACGAACACCGGGGAGCTGTTTTTT.

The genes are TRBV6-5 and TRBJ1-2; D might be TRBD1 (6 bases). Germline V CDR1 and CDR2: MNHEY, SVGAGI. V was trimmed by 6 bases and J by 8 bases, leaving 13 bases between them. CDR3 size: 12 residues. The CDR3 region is CASSRPGAGYTF. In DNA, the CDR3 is TGTGCCAGCAGCCGCCCAGGGGCGGGCTACACCTTC.

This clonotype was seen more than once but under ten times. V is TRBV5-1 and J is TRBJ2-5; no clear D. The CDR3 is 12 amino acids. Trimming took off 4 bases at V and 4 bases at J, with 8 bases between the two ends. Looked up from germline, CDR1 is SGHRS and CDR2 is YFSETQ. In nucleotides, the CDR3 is TGCGCCAGCAGCGTCGACCTAGAGACCCAGTACTTC. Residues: CASSVDLETQYF.

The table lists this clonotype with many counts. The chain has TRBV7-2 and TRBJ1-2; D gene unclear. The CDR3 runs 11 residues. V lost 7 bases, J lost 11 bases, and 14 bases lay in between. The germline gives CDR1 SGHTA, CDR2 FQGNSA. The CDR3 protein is CASTATGRYTF. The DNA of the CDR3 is TGTGCCAGCACCGCCACGGGGAGATACACCTTC. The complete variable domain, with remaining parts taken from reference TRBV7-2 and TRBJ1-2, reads GAGVSQSPSNKVTEKGKDVELRCDPISGHTALYWYRQSLGQGLEFLIYFQGNSAPDKSGLPSDRFSAERTGGSVSTLTIQRTQQEDSAVYLCASTATGRYTFGSGTRLTVV.

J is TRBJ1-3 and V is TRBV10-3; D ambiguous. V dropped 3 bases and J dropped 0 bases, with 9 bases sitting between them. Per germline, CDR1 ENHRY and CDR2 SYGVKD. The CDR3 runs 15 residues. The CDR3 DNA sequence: TGTGCCATCAGTGACACACGGAGCTCTGGAAACACCATATATTTT. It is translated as CAISDTRSSGNTIYF.

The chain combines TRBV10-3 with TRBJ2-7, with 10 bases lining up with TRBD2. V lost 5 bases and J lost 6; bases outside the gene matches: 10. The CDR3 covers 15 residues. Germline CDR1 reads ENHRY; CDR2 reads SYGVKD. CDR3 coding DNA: TGTGCCATCAGTCACGGCGGGACTAGCGAAGGCGAGCAGTACTTC. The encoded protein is CAISHGGTSEGEQYF.

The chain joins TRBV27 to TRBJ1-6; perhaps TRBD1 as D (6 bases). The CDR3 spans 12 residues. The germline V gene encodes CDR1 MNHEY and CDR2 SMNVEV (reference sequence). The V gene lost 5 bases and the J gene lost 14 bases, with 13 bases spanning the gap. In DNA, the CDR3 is TGTGCCAGCAGTCTCAGGGGAAGGGCCCTCCACTTT. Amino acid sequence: CASSLRGRALHF.

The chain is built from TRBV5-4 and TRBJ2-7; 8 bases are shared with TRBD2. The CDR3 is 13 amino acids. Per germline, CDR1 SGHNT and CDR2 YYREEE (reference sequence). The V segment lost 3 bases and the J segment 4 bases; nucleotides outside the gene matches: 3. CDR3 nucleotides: TGTGCCAGCAGCTCACTAGCGGATTACGAGCAGTACTTC. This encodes CASSSLADYEQYF.

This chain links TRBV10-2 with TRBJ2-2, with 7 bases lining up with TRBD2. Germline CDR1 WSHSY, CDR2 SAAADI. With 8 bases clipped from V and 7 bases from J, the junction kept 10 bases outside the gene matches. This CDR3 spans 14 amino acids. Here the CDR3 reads CASRAGRGHGELFF. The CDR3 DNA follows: TGCGCCAGCCGGGCAGGGAGGGGTCACGGGGAGCTGTTTTTT.

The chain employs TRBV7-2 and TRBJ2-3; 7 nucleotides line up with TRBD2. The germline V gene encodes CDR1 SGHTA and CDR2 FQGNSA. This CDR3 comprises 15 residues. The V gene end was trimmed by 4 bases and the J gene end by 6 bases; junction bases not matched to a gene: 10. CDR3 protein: CASSSYGEGGDTQYF. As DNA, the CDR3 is TGTGCCAGCAGCTCCTACGGGGAGGGCGGCGATACGCAGTATTTT.

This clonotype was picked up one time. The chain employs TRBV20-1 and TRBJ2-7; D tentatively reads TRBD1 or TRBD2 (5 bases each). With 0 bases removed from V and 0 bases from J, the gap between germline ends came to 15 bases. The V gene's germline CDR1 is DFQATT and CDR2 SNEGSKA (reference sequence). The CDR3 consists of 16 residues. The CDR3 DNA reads TGCAGTGCTAGAGAAGAGCCGGGACGGGCCTCCTACGAGCAGTACTTC. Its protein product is CSAREEPGRASYEQYF.

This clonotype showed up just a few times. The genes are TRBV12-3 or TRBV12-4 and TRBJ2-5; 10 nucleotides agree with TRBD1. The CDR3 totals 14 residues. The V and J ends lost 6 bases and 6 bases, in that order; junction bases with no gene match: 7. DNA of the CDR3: TGTGCCAGCAGACCGGGACAGGGGTCGCAGACCCAGTACTTC. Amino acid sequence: CASRPGQGSQTQYF.

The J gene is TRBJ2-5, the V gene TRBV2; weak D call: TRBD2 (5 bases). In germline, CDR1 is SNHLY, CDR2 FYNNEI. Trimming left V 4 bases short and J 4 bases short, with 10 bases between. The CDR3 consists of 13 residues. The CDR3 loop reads CASSGLIGETQYF. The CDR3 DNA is TGTGCCAGCAGTGGACTAATCGGAGAGACCCAGTACTTC.

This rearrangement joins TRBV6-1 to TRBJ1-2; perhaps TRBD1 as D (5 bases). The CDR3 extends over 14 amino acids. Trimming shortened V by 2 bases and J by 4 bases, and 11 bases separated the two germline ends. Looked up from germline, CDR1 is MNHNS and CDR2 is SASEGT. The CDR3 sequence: CASSESGGRYGYTF. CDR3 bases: TGTGCCAGCAGTGAAAGTGGGGGACGCTATGGCTACACCTTC.

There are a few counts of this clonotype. This CDR3 reads CASSSQTGDGEKLFF. The CDR3 coding sequence is TGTGCCAGCAGCTCGCAGACGGGGGATGGTGAAAAACTGTTTTTT. The chain recombines TRBV4-2 with TRBJ1-4, with a weak D call TRBD1 (5 bases). This CDR3 is built from 15 residues. The germline gives CDR1 LGHNA, CDR2 YNFKEQ. Trimming shortened V by 5 bases and J by 7 bases, and 17 bases separated the two germline ends.

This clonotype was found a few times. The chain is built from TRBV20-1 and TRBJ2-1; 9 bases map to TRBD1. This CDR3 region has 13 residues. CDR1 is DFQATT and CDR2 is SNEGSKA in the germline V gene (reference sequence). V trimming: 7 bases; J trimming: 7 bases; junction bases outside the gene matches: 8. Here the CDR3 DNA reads TGCAGTGTTGAGGGACAGGGTGAGAATGAGCAGTTCTTC. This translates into CSVEGQGENEQFF.

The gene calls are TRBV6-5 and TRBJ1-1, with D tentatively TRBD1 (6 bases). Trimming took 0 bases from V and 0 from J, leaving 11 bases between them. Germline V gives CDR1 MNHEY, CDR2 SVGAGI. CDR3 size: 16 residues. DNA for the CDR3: TGTGCCAGCAGTTACTCCTTTAGACAGGTGAACACTGAAGCTTTCTTT. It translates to CASSYSFRQVNTEAFF.

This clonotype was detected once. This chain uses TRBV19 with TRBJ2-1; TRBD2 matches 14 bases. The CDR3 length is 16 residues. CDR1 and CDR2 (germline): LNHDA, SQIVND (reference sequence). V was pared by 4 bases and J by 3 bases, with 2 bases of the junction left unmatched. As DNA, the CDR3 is TGTGCCAGTAGTACAGGACTAGCGGGGGGCTACAATGAGCAGTTCTTC. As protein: CASSTGLAGGYNEQFF.

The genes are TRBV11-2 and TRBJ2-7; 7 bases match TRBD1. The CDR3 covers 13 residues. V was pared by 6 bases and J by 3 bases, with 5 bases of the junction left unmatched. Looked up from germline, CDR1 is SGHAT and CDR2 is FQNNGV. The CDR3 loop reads CASRNHRGYEQYF. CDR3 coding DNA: TGTGCCAGCAGAAACCACAGGGGCTACGAGCAGTACTTC. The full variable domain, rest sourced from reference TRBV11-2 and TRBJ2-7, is EAGVAQSPRYKIIEKRQSVAFWCNPISGHATLYWYQQILGQGPKLLIQFQNNGVVDDSQLPKDRFSAERLKGVDSTLKIQPAKLEDSAVYLCASRNHRGYEQYFGPGTRLTVT.

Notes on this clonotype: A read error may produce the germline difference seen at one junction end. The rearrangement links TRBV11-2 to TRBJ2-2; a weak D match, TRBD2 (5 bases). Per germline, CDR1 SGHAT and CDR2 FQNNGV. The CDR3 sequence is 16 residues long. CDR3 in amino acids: CASTEGFGFNTGELIF. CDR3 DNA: TGTGCCAGCACTGAGGGATTCGGTTTTAACACCGGGGAGCTGATTTTT.

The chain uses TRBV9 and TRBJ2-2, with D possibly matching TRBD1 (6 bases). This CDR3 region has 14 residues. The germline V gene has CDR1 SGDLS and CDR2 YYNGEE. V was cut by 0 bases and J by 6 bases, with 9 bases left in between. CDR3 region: CASSVVSGAGELFF. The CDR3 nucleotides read TGTGCCAGCAGCGTAGTTTCAGGGGCCGGGGAGCTGTTTTTT.

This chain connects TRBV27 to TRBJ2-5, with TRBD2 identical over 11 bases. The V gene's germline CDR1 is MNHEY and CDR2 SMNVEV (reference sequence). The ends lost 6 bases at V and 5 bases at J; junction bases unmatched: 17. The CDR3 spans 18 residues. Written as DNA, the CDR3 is TGTGCCAGCAGACCCCTCCGAAGTAGCGGGAGGGCCCGGGAGACCCAGTACTTC. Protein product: CASRPLRSSGRARETQYF.

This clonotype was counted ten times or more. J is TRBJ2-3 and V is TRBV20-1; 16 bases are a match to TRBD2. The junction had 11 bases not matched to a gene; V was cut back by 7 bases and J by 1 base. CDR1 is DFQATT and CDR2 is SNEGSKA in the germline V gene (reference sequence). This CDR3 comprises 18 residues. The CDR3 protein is CSVLVGLAGGYRTDTQYF. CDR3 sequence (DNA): TGCAGTGTGCTGGTGGGACTAGCGGGGGGGTACCGCACAGATACGCAGTATTTT.

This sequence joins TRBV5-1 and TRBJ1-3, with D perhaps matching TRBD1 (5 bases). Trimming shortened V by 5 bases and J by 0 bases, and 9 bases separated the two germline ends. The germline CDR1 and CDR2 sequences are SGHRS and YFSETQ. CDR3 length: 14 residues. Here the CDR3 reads CASRDTFSGNTIYF. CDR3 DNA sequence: TGCGCCAGCAGGGACACTTTCTCTGGAAACACCATATATTTT.

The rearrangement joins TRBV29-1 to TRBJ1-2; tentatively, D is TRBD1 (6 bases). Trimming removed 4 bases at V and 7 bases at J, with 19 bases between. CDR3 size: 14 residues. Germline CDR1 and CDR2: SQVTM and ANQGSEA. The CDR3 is CSVGEGGGAPGYTF. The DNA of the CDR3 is TGCAGCGTTGGAGAAGGGGGAGGGGCTCCTGGCTACACCTTC.

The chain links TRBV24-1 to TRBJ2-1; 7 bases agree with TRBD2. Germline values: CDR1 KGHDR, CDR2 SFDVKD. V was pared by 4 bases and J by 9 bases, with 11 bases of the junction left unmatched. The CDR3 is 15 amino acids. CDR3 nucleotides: TGTGCCACCAGTGACCGGCTAAGGGCGGGGGTTGAGCAGTTCTTC. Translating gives CATSDRLRAGVEQFF.

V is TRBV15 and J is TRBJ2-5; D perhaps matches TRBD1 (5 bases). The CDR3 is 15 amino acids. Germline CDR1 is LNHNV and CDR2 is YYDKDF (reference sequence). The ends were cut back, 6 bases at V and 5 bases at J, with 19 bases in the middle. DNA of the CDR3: TGTGCCACCAGTCGAAGACAGAGCATCCACGAGACCCAGTACTTC. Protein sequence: CATSRRQSIHETQYF.